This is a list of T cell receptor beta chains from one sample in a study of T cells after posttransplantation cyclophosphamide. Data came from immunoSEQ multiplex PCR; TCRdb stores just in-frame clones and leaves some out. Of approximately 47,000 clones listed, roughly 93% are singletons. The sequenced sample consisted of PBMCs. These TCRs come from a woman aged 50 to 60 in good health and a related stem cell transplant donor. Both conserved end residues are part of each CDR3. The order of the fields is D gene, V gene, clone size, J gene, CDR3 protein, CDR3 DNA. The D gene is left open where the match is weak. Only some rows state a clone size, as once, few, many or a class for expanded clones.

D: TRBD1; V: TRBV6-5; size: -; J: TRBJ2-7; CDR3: CASSTGTGWHEQYF; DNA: TGTGCCAGCAGCACCGGGACAGGGTGGCACGAGCAGTACTTC
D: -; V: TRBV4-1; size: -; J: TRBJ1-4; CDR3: CASSGLAAATNEKLFF; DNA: TGCGCCAGCAGCGGGCTGGCAGCAGCAACTAATGAAAAACTGTTTTTT
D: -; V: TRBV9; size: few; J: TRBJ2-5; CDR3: CASSVGSERGQYF; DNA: TGTGCCAGCAGCGTAGGGTCGGAACGAGGCCAGTACTTC
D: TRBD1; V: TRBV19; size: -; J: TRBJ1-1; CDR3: CASRRRDRDTTEAFF; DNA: TGTGCCAGTAGGAGACGGGACAGGGATACCACTGAAGCTTTCTTT
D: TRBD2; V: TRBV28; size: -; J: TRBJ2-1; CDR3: CASSIGGLADDNEQFF; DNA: TGTGCCAGCAGTATAGGCGGACTAGCGGATGACAATGAGCAGTTCTTC
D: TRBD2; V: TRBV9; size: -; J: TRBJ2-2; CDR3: CASSVDSGGALNTGELFF; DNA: TGTGCCAGCAGCGTAGACAGCGGGGGGGCCCTAAACACCGGGGAGCTGTTTTTT
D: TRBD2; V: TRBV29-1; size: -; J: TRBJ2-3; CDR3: CSVERGSGGLTDTQYF; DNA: TGCAGCGTTGAGCGGGGTAGCGGGGGGCTCACAGATACGCAGTATTTT
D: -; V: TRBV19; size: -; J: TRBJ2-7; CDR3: CASSIVVSVAGASYEQYF; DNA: TGTGCCAGTAGTATAGTTGTCTCGGTTGCGGGTGCCTCTTACGAGCAGTACTTC
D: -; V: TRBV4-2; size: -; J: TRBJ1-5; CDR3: CASSQDAGGLNQPQHF; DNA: TGTGCCAGCAGCCAAGATGCGGGAGGCCTGAATCAGCCCCAGCATTTT
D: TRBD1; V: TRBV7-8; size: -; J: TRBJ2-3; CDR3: CASSSQTGVGDTDTQYF; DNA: TGTGCCAGCAGCTCCCAGACAGGGGTGGGGGACACAGATACGCAGTATTTT
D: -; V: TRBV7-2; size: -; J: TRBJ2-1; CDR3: CASSRGLAYNEQFF; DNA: TGTGCCAGCAGCCGAGGACTGGCCTACAATGAGCAGTTCTTC
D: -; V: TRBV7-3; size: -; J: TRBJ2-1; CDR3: CASSDTGSGTYNEQFF; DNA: TGTGCCAGCAGCGACACCGGGAGCGGAACTTACAATGAGCAGTTCTTC
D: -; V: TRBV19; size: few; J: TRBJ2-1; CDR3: CASSIGGDSYNEQFF; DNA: TGTGCCAGTAGTATTGGCGGGGATTCCTACAATGAGCAGTTCTTC